Listed here are 17 T cell receptor beta chains from one sample, sequenced in a study of neurological immune-mediated disorders. TCRdb re-called the 5' RACE reads with MiXCR, one entry per CDR3 protein. The table records some 70,000 distinct CDR3 sequences, 4.5% of them present only once. Sample: PBMCs. These receptors were collected from a man aged 25 to 45 with multiple sclerosis.

This clonotype was seen repeatedly, ten times or more. The chain couples TRBV12-3 or TRBV12-4 to TRBJ2-4; TRBD1 agrees at 7 bases. The length of the CDR3 is 13 residues. The V and J ends lost 5 bases and 6 bases, in that order; junction bases with no gene match: 4. CDR3 sequence (DNA): TGTGCCAGCAGTCCCAGGACAGGAAACATTCAGTACTTC. Amino acid sequence: CASSPRTGNIQYF.

The CDR3 here is CASSYGTGDGYTF. The CDR3 bases are TGTGCCAGCTCATACGGGACAGGGGATGGCTACACCTTC. The chain joins TRBV18 to TRBJ1-2; TRBD1 matches at 10 bases. Germline V CDR1 and CDR2: KGHSH, LQKENI. This CDR3 comprises 13 residues. V was clipped by 5 bases and J by 6 bases; unmatched bases: 3.

In this sample, this clonotype turned up many times. The chain links TRBV5-1 to TRBJ1-1, with D uncertain. Germline CDR1 and CDR2: SGHRS and YFSETQ. Between the trimmed V and J ends, which lost 2 bases and 0 bases, there was a span of 8 bases. The CDR3 has 14 residues. The CDR3 is CASSFRDLNTEAFF. CDR3 coding DNA: TGCGCCAGCAGCTTTAGGGATTTGAACACTGAAGCTTTCTTT. The full variable domain, in which reference TRBV5-1 and TRBJ1-1 provide the parts outside the CDR3, is KAGVTQTPRYLIKTRGQQVTLSCSPISGHRSVSWYQQTPGQGLQFLFEYFSETQRNKGNFPGRFSGRQFSNSRSEMNVSTLELGDSALYLCASSFRDLNTEAFFGQGTRLTVV.

This clonotype was picked up a small number of times. This rearrangement joins TRBV10-3 to TRBJ1-1; D perhaps matches TRBD1 (6 bases). CDR1 is ENHRY and CDR2 is SYGVKD in the germline V gene. V shed 10 bases and J shed 3 bases, with 15 bases lying between them. The CDR3 covers 13 residues. Here the CDR3 DNA reads TGTGCCACTCAAAGGGGGGCGGACACTGAAGCTTTCTTT. It encodes CATQRGADTEAFF.

At least ten counts were recorded for this clonotype. The chain couples TRBV20-1 to TRBJ1-1; D not certain. V was pared by 3 bases and J by 8 bases, with 13 bases between. Germline CDR1 is DFQATT and CDR2 is SNEGSKA (reference sequence). This CDR3 region has 12 residues. CDR3 sequence: CSARGQSREAFF. The CDR3 bases are TGCAGTGCTAGGGGTCAGAGTAGGGAAGCTTTCTTT.

This clonotype was counted only a few times. This chain joins TRBV12-3 or TRBV12-4 and TRBJ1-2; 8 positions match TRBD1. The CDR3 has 13 residues. Trimming cost V 3 bases and J 8 bases; bases outside gene matches: 5. Here the CDR3 reads CASSFRSGGGYTF. The CDR3 DNA is TGTGCCAGCAGTTTTCGGTCAGGGGGCGGCTACACCTTC.

There are a few counts of this clonotype. At one end, the junction sequence differs from germline, possibly due to a read error. The rearrangement joins TRBV7-8 to TRBJ1-5; 9 nucleotides match TRBD1. Germline V lookup: CDR1 SGHVS, CDR2 FQNEAQ. This CDR3 contains 14 residues. The CDR3 DNA sequence: TGTGCCAGCAGCACCGGGACAGGGAGTCAGCCCCAGAATTTT. Protein: CASSTGTGSQPQNF.

This clonotype was counted between two and nine times. The chain's CDR3 is CASSAGGVEEAFF. The CDR3 DNA is TGCGCCAGCAGCGCGGGGGGGGTGGAGGAAGCTTTCTTT. The chain employs TRBV5-1 and TRBJ1-1; possibly TRBD1 for D (5 bases). The CDR3 loop spans 13 amino acids. Germline assignment: CDR1 SGHRS and CDR2 YFSETQ. Trimming removed 4 bases at V and 8 bases at J, with 15 bases between.

This clonotype was counted ten times or more. The CDR3 nucleotides read TGTGCCAGCAGCCCCCAGGCTAGCGGGGGTAATGAGCAGTTCTTC. It encodes CASSPQASGGNEQFF. The chain recombines TRBV7-2 with TRBJ2-1; 10 bases line up with TRBD2. This CDR3 is built from 15 residues. The V segment lost 5 bases and the J segment 7 bases; nucleotides outside the gene matches: 8. Looked up from germline, CDR1 is SGHTA and CDR2 is FQGNSA.

This clonotype was seen repeatedly, ten times or more. The V and J genes are TRBV12-3 or TRBV12-4 and TRBJ1-1; TRBD1 is a possible D gene (6 bases). V was shortened by 0 bases and J by 1 base, with 12 bases between the two germline ends. The CDR3 is 16 amino acids. CDR3 DNA sequence: TGTGCCAGCAGTTTAGCGCTCGGCAGGGGGAACACTGAAGCTTTCTTT. It specifies CASSLALGRGNTEAFF.

This clonotype was observed at least ten times. The V call is TRBV6-5, the J call TRBJ1-3; no clear D gene. CDR1 is MNHEY and CDR2 is SVGAGI in the germline V gene. V lost 1 base, J lost 5 bases, and 12 bases lay in between. The CDR3 length is 15 residues. Here the CDR3 reads CASSYYPGRRNTIYF. DNA of the CDR3: TGTGCCAGCAGTTACTATCCGGGCAGACGAAACACCATATATTTT.

This clonotype was detected many times. J is TRBJ2-1 and V is TRBV20-1; 13 nucleotides agree with TRBD2. Germline CDR1 is DFQATT and CDR2 is SNEGSKA (reference sequence). This CDR3 has 15 residues. J was trimmed by 4 bases and V by 6 bases; bases with no gene match: 6. CDR3 nucleotide sequence: TGCAGTGCCCGGGGACTAGCGGGGAAGTACAATGAGCAGTTCTTC. Translating it yields CSARGLAGKYNEQFF.

Only a few counts were recorded for this clonotype. The V and J genes are TRBV5-1 and TRBJ2-3, with a weak D call TRBD2 (6 bases). The germline V gene encodes CDR1 SGHRS and CDR2 YFSETQ. V shed 0 bases and J shed 6 bases, with 11 bases lying between them. This CDR3 region has 14 residues. The CDR3 protein is CASSLGAGSDTQYF. The CDR3 DNA is TGCGCCAGCAGCTTGGGGGCGGGGTCCGATACGCAGTATTTT.

This clonotype was seen at least ten times. This rearrangement joins TRBV9 to TRBJ2-4; 7 bases match TRBD1. CDR3 size: 16 residues. V shed 0 bases, J shed 5 bases, and the junction held 8 bases outside the gene matches. The germline V gene has CDR1 SGDLS and CDR2 YYNGEE. CDR3 nucleotides: TGTGCCAGCAGCGTAGCTCAAGGGGGCTCTCAAAACATTCAGTACTTC. It codes for CASSVAQGGSQNIQYF.

This clonotype was detected many times. This chain connects TRBV7-9 to TRBJ2-2; maybe TRBD1 (6 bases). The CDR3 extends over 12 amino acids. From germline, CDR1 is SEHNR and CDR2 FQNEAQ (reference sequence). Trimming shortened V by 5 bases and J by 8 bases, and 9 bases separated the two germline ends. The CDR3 DNA follows: TGTGCCAGCAGCGTCAGGGGTGGGGAGCTGTTTTTT. Amino acids: CASSVRGGELFF.

This clonotype was observed at least ten times. V is TRBV10-3 and J is TRBJ2-7; D perhaps matches TRBD2 (5 bases). Per the germline V gene, CDR1 is ENHRY and CDR2 is SYGVKD. The CDR3 spans 15 residues. Deletions cut 2 bases from V and 3 bases from J, with 14 bases between. CDR3 sequence: CAISEEGGRRYEQYF. CDR3 nucleotides: TGTGCCATCAGTGAGGAGGGTGGAAGACGCTACGAGCAGTACTTC.

This clonotype was found many times. The chain couples TRBV7-6 to TRBJ2-3, with D possibly being TRBD2 (5 bases). The V gene's germline CDR1 is SGHVS and CDR2 FNYEAQ. The CDR3 runs to 16 residues. Deletions cut 5 bases from V and 2 bases from J, with 17 bases between. CDR3 sequence (DNA): TGTGCCAGCAGCCTAAGGACTGCGGAGCCCACAGATACGCAGTATTTT. It encodes CASSLRTAEPTDTQYF.